This T cell receptor (beta chain) was obtained from a study of T cell changes during pregnancy in multiple sclerosis. Germline CDR1 is LNHDA and CDR2 is SQIVND (reference sequence). The length of the CDR3 is 13 residues. V lost 6 bases to trimming and J lost 6 bases, with 11 bases between them. Sequencing used immunoSEQ multiplex PCR; TCRdb keeps in-frame clones, though not all of them. This repertoire shows roughly 35,000 clones, approximately 90% found once; its top ten account for around 13%. This chain joins TRBV19 and TRBJ2-2, with unresolved D. This TCR derives from a female donor with multiple sclerosis, enrolled in a pregnancy study. Specimen: CD8+ T cells from peripheral blood mononuclear cells, collected in the first trimester of pregnancy. Here the CDR3 reads CASRSIGPGELFF. CDR3 nucleotides: TGTGCCAGTAGGAGCATTGGTCCCGGGGAGCTGTTTTTT.